The clone carrying this T cell receptor (beta chain) was seen only a few times. Its antigen is still unknown. This record belongs to a study of liver allograft versus peripheral blood T cells. Study-level background: Recipients' peripheral blood supplied the T cell receptor repertoires against which those in transplanted livers were compared.

The study, taken as a whole, reports: Differences were reported between the T cell receptor repertoires inside liver allografts and those that were detected in peripheral blood.

Per the germline V gene, CDR1 is LNHDA and CDR2 is SQIVND (reference sequence). The CDR3 spans 10 residues. TCRdb re-derived calls from the reads in MiXCR, one entry per CDR3 protein. Found here are 8,900 or so distinct CDR3 sequences, about a fifth of them singletons; the top ten hold 5% to 6%. The sequence was collected from a human patient who had a liver transplant. Some of these T cells may belong to the graft donor. This chain uses TRBV19 with TRBJ2-5; 7 bases are shared with TRBD2. CDR3 sequence (DNA): TGTGGGGGGGGGATTCGGGACCAGTACTTC. Amino acids: CGGGIRDQYF.